This entry features one T cell receptor (beta chain) sequence. This clonotype was picked up a small number of times. The antigen it binds to is not known. Base qualities were left out, and no much larger clone turns up one base away. The data stem from a study of human T cells and chemical hapten exposure (dated by TCRdb to 2020 to 2022). Study-wide context: The libraries were sequenced as a pool, and the TCR yield per sample differed mostly because of small variations in library volumes within the pool. In alopecia patients, the study followed how the peripheral blood TCR repertoire changed in vivo over primary and secondary sensitization to diphenylcyclopropenone (DPC), a hapten. For every blood RNA sample, sequencing covered both the TCR alpha and TCR beta chains. General findings and caveats noted by the study authors: The number of TCRs above 1 in 1000 frequency did not change with DPC sensitization; there was no evidence of global repertoire structure alterations. After repeated subsampling, changes were observed in the strength of the expansion versus patch-test correlation and in the threshold at which the correlation became significant.

Library preparation employed 5' RACE. The sequencer was an Illumina MiSeq. During library preparation, unique molecular identifiers were attached to individual cDNA molecules so that TCRs could be counted in a quantitative, reproducible way. The paper's data handling went like this. Samples had a median of approximately 96,000 TCRs, with a range from roughly 23,224 to 750,000. V, J and CDR3 annotation of the TCR reads was performed with the Decombinator software suite. To make PS versus PT1 abundance plots, every sample was subsampled to the same number of TCRs (28,000). TCRs were defined as expanded if absent before sensitization and observed at least eight times at the 2-week time point. TCRdb took the public reads, trimmed them with fastp at Q25, ran MiXCR for clone calling and kept in-frame beta chains. For every CDR3 protein sequence, its rows merge into one entry that carries the most common genes and DNA. TCRdb, not the original authors, processed these V and J calls. The sample yields around 140,000 distinct CDR3 sequences; around 4.4% were counted once. Together, the top ten hold over 1.3% of the sample.

CDR3 length: 14 amino acids, cysteine to phenylalanine. Only the CDR3 portion is preserved as DNA: 42 bases, with reading frame beginning at the first base. Here V drops 4 bases and J drops 2 bases, and the junction holds 3 bases not matched to any gene. The germline V gene (reference sequence) provides CDR1 LGHDT and CDR2 YNNKEL. Total RNA was isolated from unfractionated whole blood collected in Tempus Blood RNA tubes. A handful of healthy volunteers acted as controls for TCR sequencing and had blood drawn at day 0, 2 weeks and 6 weeks. The chain is made from TRBV3-1 and TRBJ2-5; 8 central nucleotides agree with TRBD1. This sequence originates from a female donor in good health. The CDR3 protein sequence reads: CASSPRTGQETQYF. In nucleotides, the sequence is TGTGCCAGCAGCCCCCGGACAGGGCAAGAGACCCAGTACTTC.